This T cell receptor (beta chain) was retrieved from a study of cytomegalovirus exposure and HLA in healthy donors. Study overall: HLA-typed donors were the source of tens of millions of unique TCRs held in an early data release. General study points: Exclusion as indistinguishable affected some V segments, including TRBV6-2 and TRBV6-3. Based on reports, TCR beta sequences accurately predicted HLA-A and HLA-B alleles for most subjects.

This CDR3 has 13 residues. V gave up 6 bases and J gave up 5 bases; unmatched junction bases: 9. Germline CDR1 and CDR2: SQVTM and ANQGSEA. PCR was performed using 60 Vbeta and 13 Jbeta primers. Per the original methods: Around 11 million shared chains were among the roughly 80 million unique TCR beta chains that a later analysis counted. Profiling relied on immunoSEQ multiplex PCR, and the TCRdb table lists in-frame clones only, not all of them. V and J calls and clone size come straight from that table; D and trimming were deduced from the DNA. Of 150,000 to 200,000 clones listed, around 80% are singletons. About this clone itself: Its antigen is as yet unknown.

Sample: PBMCs. This TCR was recovered from a man aged 18 to 30 in good health and CMV-seronegative. The chain links TRBV29-1 to TRBJ2-5; TRBD1 matches 7 bases. This chain's CDR3 is CSVGYTGVETQYF. The CDR3 nucleotides read TGCAGCGTGGGCTATACAGGGGTTGAGACCCAGTACTTC.